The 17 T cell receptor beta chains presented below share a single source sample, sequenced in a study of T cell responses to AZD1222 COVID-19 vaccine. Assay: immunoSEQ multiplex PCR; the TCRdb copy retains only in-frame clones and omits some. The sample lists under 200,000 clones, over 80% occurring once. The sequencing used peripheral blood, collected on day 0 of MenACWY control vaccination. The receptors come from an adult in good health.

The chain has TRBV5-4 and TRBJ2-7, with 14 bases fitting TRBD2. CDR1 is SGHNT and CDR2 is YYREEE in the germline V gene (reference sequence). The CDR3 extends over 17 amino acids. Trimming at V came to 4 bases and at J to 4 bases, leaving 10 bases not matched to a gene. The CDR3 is CASSQGTSGSGGYEQYF. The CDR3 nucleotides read TGTGCCAGCAGCCAGGGGACTAGCGGGAGTGGGGGGTACGAGCAGTACTTC.

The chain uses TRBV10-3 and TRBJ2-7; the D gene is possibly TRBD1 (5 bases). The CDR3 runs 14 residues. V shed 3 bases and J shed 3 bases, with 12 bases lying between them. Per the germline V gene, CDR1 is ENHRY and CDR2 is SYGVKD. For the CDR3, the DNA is TGTGCCATCAGTGACCCCGACAGAGGCTACGAGCAGTACTTC. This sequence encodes CAISDPDRGYEQYF.

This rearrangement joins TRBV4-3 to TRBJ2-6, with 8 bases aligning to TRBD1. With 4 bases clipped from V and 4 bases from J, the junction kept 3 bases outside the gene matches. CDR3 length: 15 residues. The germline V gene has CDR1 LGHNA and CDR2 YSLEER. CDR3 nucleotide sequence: TGCGCCAGCAGCCGGACAGGGTCCGGGGCCAACGTCCTGACTTTC. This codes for CASSRTGSGANVLTF.

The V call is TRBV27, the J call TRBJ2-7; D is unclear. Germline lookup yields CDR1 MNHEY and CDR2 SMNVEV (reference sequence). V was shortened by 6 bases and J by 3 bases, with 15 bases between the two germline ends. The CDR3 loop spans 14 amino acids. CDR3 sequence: CASRRKIDGYEQYF. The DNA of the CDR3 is TGTGCCAGCAGACGCAAGATAGACGGCTACGAGCAGTACTTC.

The CDR3, as DNA: TGTGCCCTCTATTCGGGAGACAGGGCGGACACTGAAGCTTTCTTT. This encodes CALYSGDRADTEAFF. This chain joins TRBV7-9 and TRBJ1-1; TRBD1 agrees at 7 bases. V dropped 11 bases and J dropped 3; count of bases not matched to a gene: 15. Germline V gene lookup returns CDR1 SEHNR and CDR2 FQNEAQ (reference sequence). The CDR3 is 15 residues long. The variable domain in full, with the rest retrieved from reference TRBV7-9 and TRBJ1-1, is DTGVSQNPRHKITKRGQNVTFRCDPISEHNRLYWYRQTLGQGPEFLTYFQNEAQLEKSRLLSDRFSAERPKGSFSTLEIQRTEQGDSAMYLCALYSGDRADTEAFFGQGTRLTVV.

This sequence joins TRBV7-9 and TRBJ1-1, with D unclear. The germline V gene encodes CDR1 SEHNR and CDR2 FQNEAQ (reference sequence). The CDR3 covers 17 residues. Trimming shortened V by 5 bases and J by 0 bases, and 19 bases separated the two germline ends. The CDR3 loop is CASSPVMIGNMNTEAFF. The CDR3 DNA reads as TGTGCCAGCAGCCCCGTTATGATTGGGAATATGAACACTGAAGCTTTCTTT.

CDR3 protein: CASSVGVTSSYNEQFF. The CDR3 coding sequence is TGTGCCAGCAGCGTAGGTGTGACTAGCTCCTACAATGAGCAGTTCTTC. V is TRBV9 and J is TRBJ2-1; D is possibly TRBD2 (6 bases). The CDR3 has 16 residues. V was shortened by 0 bases and J by 0 bases, with 10 bases between the two germline ends. Germline CDR1 SGDLS, CDR2 YYNGEE.

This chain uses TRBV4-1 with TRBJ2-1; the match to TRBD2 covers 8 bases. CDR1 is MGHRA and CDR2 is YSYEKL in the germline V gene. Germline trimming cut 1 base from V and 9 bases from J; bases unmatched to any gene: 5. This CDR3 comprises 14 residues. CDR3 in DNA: TGCGCCAGCAGCCAAGCAGAAACTAGCGGTGAGCAGTTCTTC. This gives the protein CASSQAETSGEQFF.

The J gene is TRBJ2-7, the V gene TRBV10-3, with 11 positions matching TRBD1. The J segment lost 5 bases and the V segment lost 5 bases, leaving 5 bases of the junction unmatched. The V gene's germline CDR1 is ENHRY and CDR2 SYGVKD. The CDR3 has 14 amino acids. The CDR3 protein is CAISPDRGLDEQYF. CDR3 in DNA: TGTGCCATCAGTCCGGACAGGGGGCTGGACGAGCAGTACTTC.

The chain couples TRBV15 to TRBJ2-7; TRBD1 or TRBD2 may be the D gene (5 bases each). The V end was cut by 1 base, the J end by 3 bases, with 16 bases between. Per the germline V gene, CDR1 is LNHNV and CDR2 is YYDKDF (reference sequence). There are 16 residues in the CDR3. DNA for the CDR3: TGTGCCACCAGCAGAGTCCTAAAACCAGGGAGCTACGAGCAGTACTTC. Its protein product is CATSRVLKPGSYEQYF. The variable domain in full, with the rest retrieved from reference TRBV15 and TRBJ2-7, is DAMVIQNPRYQVTQFGKPVTLSCSQTLNHNVMYWYQQKSSQAPKLLFHYYDKDFNNEADTPDNFQSRRPNTSFCFLDIRSPGLGDTAMYLCATSRVLKPGSYEQYFGPGTRLTVT.

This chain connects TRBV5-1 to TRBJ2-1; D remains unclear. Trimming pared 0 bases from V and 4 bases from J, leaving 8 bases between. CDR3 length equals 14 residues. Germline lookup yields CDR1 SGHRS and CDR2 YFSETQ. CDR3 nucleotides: TGCGCCAGCAGCTTGGCTGCAGAATACAATGAGCAGTTCTTC. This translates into CASSLAAEYNEQFF.

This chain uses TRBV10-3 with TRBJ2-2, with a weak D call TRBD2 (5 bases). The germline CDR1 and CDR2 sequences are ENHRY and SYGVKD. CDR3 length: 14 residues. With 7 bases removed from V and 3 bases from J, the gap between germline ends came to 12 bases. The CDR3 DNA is TGTGCCATCAACCTGCACGGGGACACCGGGGAGCTGTTTTTT. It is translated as CAINLHGDTGELFF.

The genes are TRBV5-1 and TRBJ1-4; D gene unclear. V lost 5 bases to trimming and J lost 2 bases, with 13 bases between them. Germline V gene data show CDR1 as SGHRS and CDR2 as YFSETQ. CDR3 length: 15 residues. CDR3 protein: CASRQEPSTNEKLFF. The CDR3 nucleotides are TGCGCCAGCAGGCAGGAGCCTTCGACTAATGAAAAACTGTTTTTT.

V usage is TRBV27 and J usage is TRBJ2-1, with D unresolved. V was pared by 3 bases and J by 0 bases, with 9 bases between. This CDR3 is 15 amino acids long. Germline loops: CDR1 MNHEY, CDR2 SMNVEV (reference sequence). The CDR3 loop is CASSLWRRSYNEQFF. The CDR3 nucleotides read TGTGCCAGCAGTTTGTGGCGGCGCTCCTACAATGAGCAGTTCTTC.

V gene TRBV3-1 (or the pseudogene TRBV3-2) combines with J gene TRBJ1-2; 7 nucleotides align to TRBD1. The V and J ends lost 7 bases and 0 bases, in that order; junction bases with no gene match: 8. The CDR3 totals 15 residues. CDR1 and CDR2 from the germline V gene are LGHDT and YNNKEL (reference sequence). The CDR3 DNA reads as TGTGCCAGCACCCAGGGGGGGTACGCTAACTATGGCTACACCTTC. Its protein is CASTQGGYANYGYTF.

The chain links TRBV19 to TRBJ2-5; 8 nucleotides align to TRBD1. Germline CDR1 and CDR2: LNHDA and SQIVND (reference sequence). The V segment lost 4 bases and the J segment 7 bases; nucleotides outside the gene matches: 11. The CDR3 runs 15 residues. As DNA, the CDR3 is TGTGCCAGTAGTAAGGAGGGGGGACAGGCCGGGACCCAGTACTTC. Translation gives CASSKEGGQAGTQYF. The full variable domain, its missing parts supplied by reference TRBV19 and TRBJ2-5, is DGGITQSPKYLFRKEGQNVTLSCEQNLNHDAMYWYRQDPGQGLRLIYYSQIVNDFQKGDIAEGYSVSREKKESFPLTVTSAQKNPTAFYLCASSKEGGQAGTQYFGPGTRLLVL.

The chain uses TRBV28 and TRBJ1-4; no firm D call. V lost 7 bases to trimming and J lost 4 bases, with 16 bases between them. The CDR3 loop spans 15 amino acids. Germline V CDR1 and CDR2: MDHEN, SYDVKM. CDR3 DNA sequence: TGTGCCAGCAACCCCCGGGGAGAGAATAATGAAAAACTGTTTTTT. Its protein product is CASNPRGENNEKLFF.